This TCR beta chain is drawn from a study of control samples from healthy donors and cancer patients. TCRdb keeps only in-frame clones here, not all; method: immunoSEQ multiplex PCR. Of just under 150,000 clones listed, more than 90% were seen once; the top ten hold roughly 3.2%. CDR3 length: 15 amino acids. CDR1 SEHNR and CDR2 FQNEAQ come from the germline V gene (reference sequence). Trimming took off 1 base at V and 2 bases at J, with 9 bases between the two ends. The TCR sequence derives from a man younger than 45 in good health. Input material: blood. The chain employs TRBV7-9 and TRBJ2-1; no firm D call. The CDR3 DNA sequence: TGTGCCAGCAGCTTAGACCTATTTACCTACAATGAGCAGTTCTTC. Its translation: CASSLDLFTYNEQFF. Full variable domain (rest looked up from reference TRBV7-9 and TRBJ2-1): DTGVSQNPRHKITKRGQNVTFRCDPISEHNRLYWYRQTLGQGPEFLTYFQNEAQLEKSRLLSDRFSAERPKGSFSTLEIQRTEQGDSAMYLCASSLDLFTYNEQFFGPGTRLTVL.